The source of this T cell receptor beta chain is a study of cytomegalovirus exposure and HLA in healthy donors (dated by TCRdb to about 2017). Study-wide context: An earlier analysis of roughly 570 of the donors reported about 280 Gb of sequence data and 90 million to 120 million unique TCR beta sequences obtained from roughly 170 million T cells. Approximately 300 gigabases of sequencing data and around 80 million unique TCR sequences made up an early release that covered around 640 HLA-typed donors. Of the roughly 400 genotyped donors, 75% to 85% were placed in the genetic ancestry cluster associated with self-reported Caucasian donors. The study aimed to test whether cataloging public T cell receptors could reveal signatures of past pathogen exposure. The study profiled the T cell repertoires of hundreds of subjects by immunosequencing and related them to cytomegalovirus serostatus. In addition to the first cohort of roughly 670 subjects, a separate validation cohort of under 150 different subjects was used. To predict cytomegalovirus infection status, the study combined high-throughput TCR immunosequencing, statistical association of individual TCRs with disease status, and machine learning. To study patterns of TCR occurrence, a later analysis re-analyzed previously published TCR beta repertoires from more than 550 donors and added high-resolution HLA genotyping. In the later analysis, no new phenotypic data were used to find candidate immune exposures; instead, reliance was placed on TCR beta sequences and their occurrence across donors. An earlier analysis of some 600 of the donors applied high-throughput TCR beta sequencing to assess whether each TCR beta V gene segment acted as functional or pseudogenic. Donor age, sex, ethnicity and CMV serostatus were collected together with the repertoire data. A later genetic analysis used genome-wide SNP genotypes for 398 of the 666 donors, treating that subset as a discovery cohort. Every repertoire in the discovery cohort had been generated on one and the same sequencing platform. HLA typing included class I and class II loci at four-digit resolution. The number of typed donors differed by locus: about 620-640 for A, B, C, DRB1 and DQB1; 500 to 550 for DQA1; 600 to 610 for DPA1; and some 450 for DPB1. Roughly five DR-DQ haplotypes were treated as single units for association and clustering because of strong linkage in the cohort. Among roughly 400 genotyped donors of the cohort, an average of about 240,000 unique TCR beta nucleotide sequences were sequenced per donor, around 20% of them non-productive. What the authors observed across the whole study: A cluster of highly shared sequence variants was judged likely to be a technical artifact of the sequencing pipeline. A later analysis found that TCR association rates varied across HLA loci, with DRB1 alleles showing the most associated TCRs and HLA-C alleles the fewest. A few of the identified cytomegalovirus-associated TCR beta chains were confirmed in vitro to be specific for cytomegalovirus antigens. Compared with the roughly 700-donor mean, donors in an Asian-associated ancestry cluster had fewer N-insertions in productive TCRs, according to a later genetic analysis. It was suggested by the authors that the approach could potentially be generalized to other disease states and immunological phenotypes. According to a later analysis, parvovirus B19, influenza, CMV and Epstein-Barr virus appeared linked to several top co-occurrence clusters. Assigning TCR associations to individual alleles was difficult when HLA alleles, especially DR and DQ, strongly co-occurred. In a later analysis, HLA-associated TCR beta chains showed more clonal expansion and lower generation probabilities than non-associated chains that were equally common. Broadly in line with IMGT annotations, most TCR beta V segments showed up in productive rearrangements about 87% or about 30% of the time in an earlier analysis of 450 to 750 of the donors. An association between a missense DCLRE1C variant and V-gene and J-gene trimming of TCR beta chains was found in a later genetic analysis and replicated in an independent cohort. A total of about 180 TCR beta chains were listed by the study as associated with cytomegalovirus. Sequencing depth was assumed to be roughly uniform across donors in the presence/absence analyses, though that assumption may not hold. Because counts were too low, fewer than 20 rarely observed V segments, including chromosome 9 orphons, were excluded from the earlier analysis of under 650 of the donors. At a false discovery rate of 0.05, a later analysis linked around 15,000 TCR beta sequences to specific HLA alleles. A further reported finding was that TCR beta sequences accurately predicted the HLA-A and HLA-B alleles for most subjects in the first cohort. In both the original and validation cohorts, the classifier was reported to diagnose cytomegalovirus status with high specificity and sensitivity. In a later analysis, most CMV-associated TCR beta chains were found to appear HLA-restricted, with HLA associations seemingly driven largely by CMV exposure. Correlated functional status among segregating V segments might reflect linkage disequilibrium, but an unknown experimental factor could not be ruled out. While some public TCRs were present in many individuals, most TCR sequences turned up only very rarely across donors. Because some donors lacked HLA typing at each locus, the association tests relied only on the typed subset. This cohort had only TCR beta chains sequenced, and the lack of alpha or paired-chain data limited which features could be detected. The only immune exposure information available for the cohort was CMV serostatus.

In regard to this clone: It lacks a known antigen. Per-base qualities were not stored, and no clone one base away is much larger.

The library was generated by the immunoSEQ multiplex PCR assay. For the multiplex PCR, a mixture combining 60 forward primers for TCR Vbeta segments and 13 reverse primers for TCR Jbeta segments was used. The CDR3 region of rearranged TCR beta genes was amplified from genomic DNA by a multiplex PCR assay. The Illumina HiSeq System was used to sequence the amplified TCR beta libraries as 87-base-pair reads. In the source study's methods: A later analysis counted tens of millions of unique TCR beta chains across the roughly 700 repertoires, and 9 million to 14 million of these chains were shared by at least two donors. A nearest-neighbor algorithm error-corrected the raw reads and collapsed the reads into unique sequences, merging closely related sequences to remove PCR and sequencing errors. Alignment of CDR3 sequences to IMGT reference sequences was used to assign V, D and J gene segments. For a sequence to be retained, a match of at least six nucleotides to both a V gene segment and a J gene segment was required. Rearrangements were called productive when the CDR3 lacked stop codons and stayed in frame with V and J; all others were non-productive. CDR3 was defined by IMGT convention, running from the second conserved V-encoded cysteine to the conserved J-encoded phenylalanine. The earlier analysis of fewer than 750 of the donors excluded sequences that lacked an unambiguous match to a single V gene segment. An earlier analysis of 450 to 650 of the donors called V segments functional above 56.7% productive rearrangements and segregating when the between-donor standard deviation exceeded 5%. A statistical classification framework was developed to diagnose cytomegalovirus status using the catalog of TCR beta chain sequences. A later analysis assigned V and J genes by comparing TCR nucleotide sequences with IMGT/GENE-DB human TR gene sequences. The TCRdist pipeline was used in a later analysis to assign CDR3 sequences and most-parsimonious VDJ recombination scenarios. In a later analysis, each TCR beta chain was defined by its CDR3 amino acid sequence together with its V-gene family, and reads without a unique V-gene family were excluded. A later analysis removed several hundred highly shared, low-generation-probability nucleotide sequences to deal with suspected cross-contamination and a sequencing artifact. In a later analysis, a clonal expansion index for each public chain was calculated from normalized within-repertoire ranks of inferred template counts. In a later analysis, generation probabilities were computed with a VDJ recombination model fitted to out-of-frame rearrangements, and the resulting probabilities were checked against IGoR. A later analysis scored TCR-TCR, TCR-HLA and TCR-CMV co-occurrence with hypergeometric tests, applying a repertoire-size bias correction to TCR pairs. False discovery rates were estimated in a later analysis by permuting HLA or CMV assignments 20 times. In a later analysis, co-occurring TCRs were grouped using DBSCAN, and TCRdist sequence similarity was added for clustering within HLA-allele-positive subsets. Co-occurrence clustering excluded repertoires with fewer than 30,000 or more than 120,000 public chains, plus five with anomalous nucleotide sharing. TCRdb re-hosts the immuneACCESS table, in-frame sequences only. Its copies lack some clones; in the studies checked, an unresolved V gene accounts for under half of them, and the cause for the rest is not known. The V and J calls and clone size come from that table; D and trimming were worked out from the DNA. The sample records about 130,000 clones, roughly three quarters of which are singletons. About 1.8% of the sample lies in the top ten.

The cohort comprised around 690 healthy bone marrow donors. At the time of sampling, all cohort members were nominally healthy, though unrecorded immune exposures were likely present. The donor tested CMV seronegative and was one of the 352 seronegative cohort members. Every donor gave a peripheral blood sample, and the peripheral blood mononuclear cells from that sample were used for TCR beta sequencing. Genomic DNA was extracted from the blood cell samples with the Qiagen DNeasy Blood Extraction Kit. The sample comprised PBMCs. The TCR sequence derives from a woman in her thirties or forties in good health and CMV-seronegative.

CDR3 reads: CASSYTSGSAYEQYF. The nucleotides are TGTGCCAGCAGTTATACTAGCGGGAGTGCGTACGAGCAGTACTTC. Recombination connected TRBV27 to TRBJ2-7; 11 nucleotides in the junction match TRBD2. Taken from cysteine to phenylalanine, the CDR3 has 15 residues. This entry keeps only the CDR3 DNA: 45 bases, framed from base 1. From the germline V gene (reference sequence), CDR1 is MNHEY and CDR2 is SMNVEV. The V end gives up 4 bases and the J end 4 bases, leaving 6 bases in the junction not matched to a gene.